Following are 28 T cell receptor beta chains from one sample sequenced in a study of human T cells and chemical hapten exposure. Stated time point: patch test 1, 2 weeks after DPC sensitization. Documented treatment: therapeutic diphenylcyclopropenone sensitization with weekly scalp DPC. From the RACE reads, TCRdb called clonotypes with MiXCR, one entry per CDR3 protein. This table has some 170,000 distinct CDR3 sequences, about a fifth appearing once. The material was whole blood, obtained in connection with sensitization to the hapten diphenylcyclopropenone (DPC). The receptors here all came from a woman aged 45 to 65 with alopecia areata. Some clones in this sample may be carry-over from other donors' samples.

This clonotype was seen a few times. The chain links TRBV10-3 to TRBJ2-1; 8 bases map to TRBD1. The V gene end was trimmed by 10 bases and the J gene end by 3 bases; junction bases not matched to a gene: 14. The CDR3 contains 16 residues. From germline, CDR1 is ENHRY and CDR2 SYGVKD. The CDR3 DNA follows: TGTGCCACCTACCCTGACAGGGGCGGCTACTACAATGAGCAGTTCTTC. It codes for CATYPDRGGYYNEQFF.

This chain links TRBV6-2 or TRBV6-3 with TRBJ2-5; TRBD1 or TRBD2 may be the D gene (5 bases each). The CDR3 runs to 14 residues. V lost 7 bases and J 2 bases, leaving 14 bases between the germline ends. Germline CDR1 reads MNHEY; CDR2 reads SVGEGT. The CDR3: CASTDWGGQETQYF. Here the CDR3 DNA reads TGTGCCAGCACGGATTGGGGCGGGCAAGAGACCCAGTACTTC.

This clonotype was observed a few times. The chain links TRBV27 to TRBJ2-1; D gene ambiguous. The germline CDR1 and CDR2 sequences are MNHEY and SMNVEV (reference sequence). The CDR3 runs 13 residues. V was cut by 8 bases and J by 7 bases, with 15 bases left in between. This CDR3 is CASHRVDKNEQFF. DNA for the CDR3: TGTGCCAGCCACCGGGTGGATAAAAATGAGCAGTTCTTC.

In DNA, the CDR3 is TGTGCCAGCAGGGGGGACTGCTACGAGCAGTACTTC. Its protein product is CASRGDCYEQYF. The gene calls are TRBV2 and TRBJ2-7, with D possibly matching TRBD2 (6 bases). This CDR3 spans 12 amino acids. V lost 6 bases to trimming and J lost 3 bases, with 9 bases between them. CDR1 is SNHLY and CDR2 is FYNNEI in the germline V gene.

The chain has TRBV12-3 or TRBV12-4 and TRBJ2-7; 13 positions agree with TRBD2. This CDR3 contains 15 residues. After removal of 6 bases from V and 2 bases from J, the junction contained 4 bases not matched to a gene. The CDR3 coding sequence is TGTGCCAGCAGATCCGGACTAGCGGGGGCCTACGAGCAGTACTTC. This translates into CASRSGLAGAYEQYF.

The V call is TRBV12-3 or TRBV12-4, the J call TRBJ2-2, with D uncertain. V was shortened by 4 bases and J by 4 bases, with 16 bases between the two germline ends. The CDR3 contains 16 residues. The CDR3 reads CASSSSPGGATGELFF. In DNA form, the CDR3 reads TGTGCCAGCAGTTCATCCCCGGGTGGAGCCACCGGGGAGCTGTTTTTT.

The chain combines TRBV20-1 with TRBJ2-5; no clear D. The CDR3 covers 11 residues. Trimming cost V 5 bases and J 13 bases, with 17 bases left between them. Germline V CDR1 and CDR2: DFQATT, SNEGSKA (reference sequence). The chain's CDR3 is CSAPIGPTTYF. For the CDR3, the DNA is TGCAGTGCTCCAATCGGGCCTACTACGTACTTC.

This clonotype was detected a few times. The chain links TRBV5-1 to TRBJ2-5; perhaps D is TRBD1 or TRBD2 (6 bases each). Trimming pared 4 bases from V and 1 base from J, leaving 14 bases between. The CDR3 loop spans 15 amino acids. The germline V gene encodes CDR1 SGHRS and CDR2 YFSETQ. The CDR3 loop reads CASSAGTGAQETQYF. Here the CDR3 DNA reads TGCGCCAGCAGCGCCGGCACGGGGGCCCAAGAGACCCAGTACTTC.

This clonotype showed up just once. The CDR3 loop reads CAISEEFYGYTF. In DNA, the CDR3 is TGTGCCATCAGTGAGGAATTCTATGGCTACACCTTC. J is TRBJ1-2 and V is TRBV10-3; D gene ambiguous. Germline loops: CDR1 ENHRY, CDR2 SYGVKD. The CDR3 runs 12 residues. V was clipped by 2 bases and J by 4 bases, with 5 bases between them.

The sample holds a few counts of this clonotype. The chain employs TRBV2 and TRBJ2-1, with a tentative D call TRBD2 (5 bases). The CDR3 runs 17 residues. The V and J ends lost 6 bases and 3 bases respectively, with 21 bases between them. The germline gives CDR1 SNHLY, CDR2 FYNNEI. The DNA for the CDR3 is TGTGCCAGCAGAGCCCCCCTACTAGATCTGATCTACAATGAGCAGTTCTTC. It encodes CASRAPLLDLIYNEQFF.

This clonotype was seen a handful of times. This sequence joins TRBV11-3 and TRBJ2-7, with a tentative D call TRBD2 (6 bases). CDR1 is SGHNT and CDR2 is YENEEA in the germline V gene. The length of the CDR3 is 15 residues. V was shortened by 0 bases and J by 7 bases, with 16 bases between the two germline ends. The chain's CDR3 is CASSLDSYAGSEQYF. CDR3 DNA sequence: TGTGCCAGCAGCTTAGACTCTTATGCGGGGTCGGAGCAGTACTTC.

The table lists this clonotype with a few counts. V gene TRBV5-1 combines with J gene TRBJ1-1; a possible D gene is TRBD1 (5 bases). CDR3 length equals 14 residues. V lost 1 base and J lost 11, with 18 bases in between. The germline V gene encodes CDR1 SGHRS and CDR2 YFSETQ. CDR3 DNA sequence: TGCGCCAGCAGCTTGTCTAGGTCCGGGGCAGGGGCTTTCTTT. Its translation is CASSLSRSGAGAFF.

This clonotype was counted only a few times. This chain joins TRBV7-2 and TRBJ2-5, with 15 bases matching TRBD2. Trimming cost V 2 bases and J 5 bases; bases outside gene matches: 15. The CDR3 has 20 amino acids. Germline lookup yields CDR1 SGHTA and CDR2 FQGNSA. The CDR3 reads CASSLSEIFRTSGRVETQYF. The CDR3 region has the DNA TGTGCCAGCAGCTTATCCGAAATTTTCAGGACTAGCGGGAGGGTCGAGACCCAGTACTTC. Full variable domain (rest looked up from reference TRBV7-2 and TRBJ2-5): GAGVSQSPSNKVTEKGKDVELRCDPISGHTALYWYRQSLGQGLEFLIYFQGNSAPDKSGLPSDRFSAERTGGSVSTLTIQRTQQEDSAVYLCASSLSEIFRTSGRVETQYFGPGTRLLVL.

This clonotype was observed a few times. The genes are TRBV20-1 and TRBJ2-7; D possibly corresponds to TRBD1 (6 bases). The CDR3 has 12 amino acids. The germline gives CDR1 DFQATT, CDR2 SNEGSKA (reference sequence). The V gene lost 6 bases and the J gene lost 2 bases, with 11 bases spanning the gap. CDR3 sequence: CSANRDPYEQYF. The DNA of the CDR3 is TGCAGTGCAAACAGGGATCCCTACGAGCAGTACTTC.

This clonotype was picked up a small number of times. CDR3 coding DNA: TGTGCCAGCAGCCCCCTCCCCGCAGCGTCCTACGAGCAGTACTTC. Protein: CASSPLPAASYEQYF. The genes are TRBV13 and TRBJ2-7; no definite D call. Germline values: CDR1 PRHDT, CDR2 FYEKMQ (reference sequence). The CDR3 extends over 15 amino acids. V gave up 5 bases and J gave up 1 base, with 15 bases separating them.

This rearrangement joins TRBV5-1 to TRBJ2-7; 10 bases map to TRBD2. This CDR3 spans 15 amino acids. Germline V gene sequence: CDR1 SGHRS, CDR2 YFSETQ. V trimming: 1 base; J trimming: 4 bases; junction bases outside the gene matches: 5. The CDR3 DNA follows: TGCGCCAGCAGCTTGCTAGCGGGAGAGTTTTACGAGCAGTACTTC. Its protein product is CASSLLAGEFYEQYF. The full variable domain, with the rest looked up from reference TRBV5-1 and TRBJ2-7, is KAGVTQTPRYLIKTRGQQVTLSCSPISGHRSVSWYQQTPGQGLQFLFEYFSETQRNKGNFPGRFSGRQFSNSRSEMNVSTLELGDSALYLCASSLLAGEFYEQYFGPGTRLTVT.

V gene TRBV20-1 combines with J gene TRBJ1-2; 9 bases are shared with TRBD1. The CDR3 sequence is 12 residues long. CDR1 is DFQATT, CDR2 SNEGSKA, per germline (reference sequence). Trimming cost V 6 bases and J 6 bases; bases outside gene matches: 5. Here the CDR3 reads CSAPTGGDGYTF. CDR3 nucleotides: TGCAGTGCCCCGACAGGGGGGGATGGCTACACCTTC.

The chain links TRBV27 to TRBJ1-1; maybe TRBD1 (5 bases). This CDR3 is built from 13 residues. V lost 3 bases and J lost 7, with 12 bases in between. Per the germline V gene, CDR1 is MNHEY and CDR2 is SMNVEV (reference sequence). CDR3 in amino acids: CASSFSGGGEAFF. The CDR3 nucleotides read TGTGCCAGCAGTTTCTCCGGTGGGGGTGAAGCTTTCTTT.

This chain connects TRBV11-2 to TRBJ2-7; 11 bases are a match to TRBD2. This CDR3 contains 14 residues. With 6 bases clipped from V and 7 bases from J, the junction kept 8 bases outside the gene matches. Germline loops: CDR1 SGHAT, CDR2 FQNNGV. The CDR3 nucleotides read TGTGCCAGCAGATCACTAGCGGGAGCTCGGGAGCAGTACTTC. Its protein product is CASRSLAGAREQYF.

Many counts were recorded for this clonotype. This sequence joins TRBV7-9 and TRBJ1-1; TRBD1 matches at 7 bases. With 5 bases clipped from V and 6 bases from J, the junction kept 9 bases outside the gene matches. From germline, CDR1 is SEHNR and CDR2 FQNEAQ (reference sequence). CDR3 length equals 14 residues. The CDR3 loop reads CASSGDRDFAEAFF. The CDR3 coding sequence is TGTGCCAGCAGCGGCGACAGGGATTTTGCTGAAGCTTTCTTT.

The rearrangement links TRBV11-2 to TRBJ2-1; no definite D call. The CDR3 has 17 residues. Between the trimmed V and J ends, which lost 1 base and 0 bases, there was a span of 13 bases. From germline, CDR1 is SGHAT and CDR2 FQNNGV. CDR3 DNA: TGTGCCAGCAGCTTAGGGGGTAGCAGGATCTCCTACAATGAGCAGTTCTTC. It specifies CASSLGGSRISYNEQFF.

The chain is built from TRBV20-1 and TRBJ1-2; D is unresolved. Trimming stripped 6 bases from V and 2 bases from J, with 16 bases between. Per germline, CDR1 DFQATT and CDR2 SNEGSKA (reference sequence). The CDR3 consists of 14 residues. CDR3 sequence reads: CSAIDYPGNYGYTF. For the CDR3, the DNA is TGCAGTGCCATAGATTATCCGGGGAACTATGGCTACACCTTC.

This chain links TRBV29-1 with TRBJ1-1; possibly TRBD1 for D (5 bases). Per germline, CDR1 SQVTM and CDR2 ANQGSEA. V gave up 7 bases and J gave up 0 bases, with 9 bases separating them. This CDR3 comprises 12 residues. In DNA, the CDR3 is TGCAGCGCTGGACACCTGAACACTGAAGCTTTCTTT. Encoded protein: CSAGHLNTEAFF.

The sample holds many counts of this clonotype. The chain joins TRBV20-1 to TRBJ2-1, with 7 bases fitting TRBD2. V shed 4 bases and J 5 bases; nucleotides not matched to a gene: 5. Germline-derived CDR1 and CDR2 are DFQATT and SNEGSKA (reference sequence). The CDR3 runs 13 residues. The CDR3 nucleotides are TGCAGTGCTATGCGGGAGCCCCACAATGAGCAGTTCTTC. Protein: CSAMREPHNEQFF.

V gene TRBV9 combines with J gene TRBJ1-6; 10 bases align to TRBD1. The CDR3 loop spans 17 amino acids. The V gene end was trimmed by 0 bases and the J gene end by 7 bases; junction bases not matched to a gene: 7. Germline V gene data show CDR1 as SGDLS and CDR2 as YYNGEE. CDR3 protein: CASSVGVPGQGNSPLHF. Here the CDR3 DNA reads TGTGCCAGCAGCGTAGGGGTCCCGGGACAGGGGAATTCACCCCTCCACTTT.

V is TRBV20-1 and J is TRBJ1-4; a possible D gene is TRBD1 (6 bases). V gave up 3 bases and J gave up 5 bases, with 13 bases separating them. Germline V gene data show CDR1 as DFQATT and CDR2 as SNEGSKA (reference sequence). The CDR3 is 14 amino acids. As DNA, the CDR3 is TGCAGTGCTAGCGTCAGGGGTTTGAATGAAAAACTGTTTTTT. Protein sequence: CSASVRGLNEKLFF.

This clonotype has a handful of counts. The chain has TRBV27 and TRBJ2-1; TRBD2 matches at 10 bases. Unmatched junction bases numbered 10, after V lost 5 bases and J lost 9 bases. This CDR3 has 15 amino acids. In germline, CDR1 is MNHEY, CDR2 SMNVEV (reference sequence). The CDR3 DNA reads as TGTGCCAGCAGTGCGGGGCTAGCGGGAGCCGGTGAGCAGTTCTTC. It translates to CASSAGLAGAGEQFF.

CDR3 loop: CASSHPTGNTGELFF. CDR3 DNA: TGTGCCAGCAGCCATCCGACAGGCAACACCGGGGAGCTGTTTTTT. V usage is TRBV25-1 and J usage is TRBJ2-2; the D gene is possibly TRBD1 (6 bases). The CDR3 is 15 amino acids. In germline, CDR1 is MGHDK, CDR2 SYGVNS. The V gene lost 6 bases and the J gene lost 2 bases, with 13 bases spanning the gap.